These T cell receptor beta chains were read from a single sample in a study of T-cell reconstitution after alpha-beta-depleted transplantation in children. TCRdb recomputed calls from the PCR reads with MiXCR, one row per CDR3 protein. The table lists fewer than 750,000 distinct CDR3 sequences, roughly 30% of them singletons, with under 45% in the top ten. This specimen was PBMCs, taken before TCRalphabeta/CD19-depleted stem cell transplant. Receptors were obtained from a boy in the first two years of life with Wiskott-Aldrich syndrome, due to receive a stem cell transplant. Each CDR3 is given without its conserved first and last residue. The D gene is left open where the match is weak.

d_gene	v_gene	len	CDR3aa
NA	TRBV20-1	10	SLSGQGETQY
NA	TRBV12-3/TRBV12-4	12	ASSWQGGRQPQH
TRBD1	TRBV12-3/TRBV12-4	13	ASSFRDRGLVGQY
TRBD2	TRBV3-1	15	ASSGPRGRERNYEQY
TRBD2	TRBV5-6	12	ASSLPPLAGGQF
NA	TRBV10-3	12	AISDRGGNTEAF
TRBD1	TRBV18	14	ASSQGAVIIRTEAF
NA	TRBV28	15	ASSSPGVGGAKNIQY
NA	TRBV5-1	15	ASSLATDYRSDNEQF
NA	TRBV5-6	12	ASSLAGPKNIQY
TRBD2	TRBV20-1	12	SAHGTSGSYEQY
TRBD2	TRBV20-1	13	SAVPGTSGSNEQF
NA	TRBV12-3/TRBV12-4	14	ASSLLGVRMNTEAF
NA	TRBV5-5	15	ASSPLPGQTNTGELF
NA	TRBV30	12	AWRSRTAAVPLH
TRBD2	TRBV2	14	TFCSSGESYQETQY
NA	TRBV6-1	14	ASSTRVPLAKNIQY
NA	TRBV25-1	12	ASSARQVYNEQF
NA	TRBV6-5	12	ASSYRTVTDTQY
TRBD2	TRBV6-2/TRBV6-3	13	ASSSLAGGADTQY
NA	TRBV5-5	14	ASSLVSGVLRKTQY
NA	TRBV12-3/TRBV12-4	14	ASSPRRSISGNTIY
TRBD1	TRBV6-5	16	ASSYPRTGGTSLNEQF
NA	TRBV7-8	13	ASSMPNLGYNEQF
NA	TRBV18	13	ASSPTTGGDEKLF
TRBD2	TRBV7-9	14	ASSLGLAGHQETQY
TRBD2	TRBV7-9	13	ASSPPGGAGGEQY
TRBD2	TRBV5-1	17	ASSPGLAGTSGSLYEQY
NA	TRBV20-1	10	SARGSSHGYT
TRBD1	TRBV10-2	12	ASSPDRETYGYT
TRBD2	TRBV25-1	13	ASSGFTSGYNEQF
NA	TRBV18	12	ASSPGVVGAEQY
NA	TRBV7-2	13	ASSAAGTNTGELF
TRBD1	TRBV12-3/TRBV12-4	13	ASSLTGTVFYEQY
NA	TRBV2	12	ASRRDPNQETHY
NA	TRBV10-3	11	AISEDPQETQY
NA	TRBV5-1	14	ASSSRPGRLQETQY
NA	TRBV28	13	ASSFLLGPNSPLH
TRBD1	TRBV6-5	13	ASSSPGQGNNEQF
NA	TRBV5-1	14	ASSLTLLANTGELF